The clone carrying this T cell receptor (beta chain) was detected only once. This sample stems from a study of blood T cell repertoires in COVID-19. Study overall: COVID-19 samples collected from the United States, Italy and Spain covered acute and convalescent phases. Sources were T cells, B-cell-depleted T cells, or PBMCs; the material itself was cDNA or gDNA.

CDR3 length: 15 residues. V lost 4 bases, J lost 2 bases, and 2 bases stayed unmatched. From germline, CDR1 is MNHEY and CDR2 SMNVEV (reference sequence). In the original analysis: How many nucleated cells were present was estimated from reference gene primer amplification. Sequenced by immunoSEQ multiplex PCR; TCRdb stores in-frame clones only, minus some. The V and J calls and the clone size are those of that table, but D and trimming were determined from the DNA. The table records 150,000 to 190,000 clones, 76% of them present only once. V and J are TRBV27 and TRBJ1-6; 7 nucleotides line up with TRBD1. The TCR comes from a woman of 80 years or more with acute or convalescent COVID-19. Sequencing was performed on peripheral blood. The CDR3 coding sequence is TGTGCCAGCAGTTATCAGGGGGCCTATAATTCACCCCTCCACTTT. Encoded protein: CASSYQGAYNSPLHF.